These T cell receptor beta chains were read from a single sample in a study of neurological immune-mediated disorders. TCRdb processed the 5' RACE reads anew with MiXCR; each CDR3 protein has one entry. The sample lists more than 70,000 distinct CDR3 sequences; about a tenth were seen once. The sequenced sample was PBMCs. These receptors were taken from a man aged 25 to 40 in good health. Each CDR3 is given with its conserved first and last residue.

>TRBJ2-7|TRBV10-3|21
CAISESGRGEMMDRVPYEQYF
>TRBJ2-5|TRBV4-2|16
CASSPGGSGPQETQYF
>TRBJ1-1|TRBV29-1|15
CSVGSTQGRSSEAFF
>TRBJ2-2|TRBV6-1|15
CASSEWTGNTGELFF
>TRBJ2-7|TRBV28|14
CASRLRTGADEQYF
>TRBJ2-5|TRBV7-6|13
CASSFAQGETQYF
>TRBJ2-3|TRBV20-1|12
CSARVNTDTQYF
>TRBJ2-1|TRBV4-2|16
CASSQDWASRYNEQFF
>TRBJ2-2|TRBV6-5|20
CASSYLLAGTKISNTGELFF
>TRBJ2-1|TRBV7-2|16
CASSLRLVLSYNEQFF
>TRBJ2-7|TRBV20-1|13
CSAKLHTNYEQYF
>TRBJ1-5|TRBV4-1|15
CASSRDGQGNQPQHF
>TRBJ2-1|TRBV2|15
CASSRAGSSYNEQFF
>TRBJ2-7|TRBV7-2|15
CASSRKGGGLSEQYF
>TRBJ2-3|TRBV6-1|15
CASREGQLSRGTQYF
>TRBJ2-6|TRBV27|19
CASRSSGGTQFSGANVLTF
>TRBJ2-5|TRBV5-1|12
CASRTNQETQYF
>TRBJ1-4|TRBV7-8|13
CASSRGRHEKLFF
>TRBJ2-1|TRBV11-2|15
CASSLFSGINNEQFF
>TRBJ2-3|TRBV6-4|15
CASSEGGRATDTQYF
>TRBJ2-3|TRBV5-1|14
CASSSRTPTDTQYF
>TRBJ2-2|TRBV14|18
CASSLSEPTGGDTGELFF
>TRBJ2-7|TRBV5-1|14
CASSLQQGYYEQYF
>TRBJ1-3|TRBV28|15
CASSLGRDSGNTIYF
>TRBJ1-2|TRBV29-1|15
CSVVGGGKSNYGYTF
>TRBJ1-1|TRBV5-1|15
CASSLVVVGNTEAFF
>TRBJ2-2|TRBV7-9|14
CASSLGTYTGELFF
>TRBJ2-3|TRBV5-1|14
CASSSGTSTDTQYF
>TRBJ2-7|TRBV5-1|14
CASSLGQGGNEQYF
>TRBJ2-1|TRBV12-3/TRBV12-4|15
CSSSQSGTKYNEQFF
>TRBJ2-4|TRBV27|12
CASSGRSDIQYF
>TRBJ2-7|TRBV28|12
CASNVGAYEQYF
>TRBJ2-1|TRBV20-1|14
CSASPGLANNEQFF
>TRBJ2-1|TRBV6-2/TRBV6-3|17
CASSYSPPAGIYNEQFF
>TRBJ2-7|TRBV10-2|14
CASSEQANPYEQYF
>TRBJ2-2|TRBV29-1|14
CSVGVTTNTGELFF
>TRBJ2-1|TRBV29-1|15
CSGGGSGGSYNEQFF
>TRBJ2-1|TRBV6-2/TRBV6-3|15
CASSYSGTGGNEQFF
>TRBJ1-5|TRBV29-1|14
CSARTGGSNQPQHF
>TRBJ2-5|TRBV10-1|13
CASSDQGTETQYF
>TRBJ2-7|TRBV4-1|16
CASSRASSDPPSEQYF
>TRBJ1-1|TRBV5-1|16
CASSLVTGTKNTEAFF
>TRBJ2-5|TRBV5-1|16
CASSLASSGSLETQYF
>TRBJ1-1|TRBV14|17
CASSQYDRGVLDTEAFF
>TRBJ2-1|TRBV9|14
CASSPRDARNEQFF
>TRBJ2-7|TRBV27|16
CASSLATGRLWYEQYF
>TRBJ1-5|TRBV20-1|15
CSARDITEGNQPQHF
>TRBJ2-3|TRBV20-1|13
CSARDGVTDTQYF
>TRBJ2-1|TRBV29-1|12
CSVVGPNNEQFF
>TRBJ2-7|TRBV29-1|12
CSVETSSYEQYF
>TRBJ2-7|TRBV7-2|15
CASSYRTSGYYEQYF
>TRBJ1-1|TRBV20-1|14
CSANPGAENTEAFF
>TRBJ2-3|TRBV10-3|13
CAITAQVTDTQYF
>TRBJ2-1|TRBV5-1|14
CASSSGQTYNEQFF